Sequencing of this T cell receptor beta chain was carried out in a study of blood T cells in healthy people across ages. Study observations and caveats: The recorded TCR beta diversity per million T cells decreased in a roughly linear manner with age. When one million T cells were used, diversity estimates were thought to be underestimates. PBMCs were not sorted, which prevented a conclusive comparison of naive versus antigen-experienced cells.

This clonotype came up a few times. Antigen specificity is unknown. Primed by a sample-barcoded 5' primer and a J-beta primer mix, a second PCR proceeded for about 6 to 11 cycles. TCRdb independently ran MiXCR on the 5' RACE reads; one entry per CDR3 protein. The data contain about 760,000 distinct CDR3 sequences, around three fifths of them singletons. The sample consisted of blood. The receptor's source is a man aged 35 to 55 in good health.

This chain's CDR3 is CASSYSRTSGGQETQYF. As DNA, the CDR3 is TGTGCCAGCAGTTACAGCCGGACTAGCGGGGGTCAAGAGACCCAGTACTTC. The rearrangement joins TRBV6-5 to TRBJ2-5, with 13 bases fitting TRBD2. Germline CDR1 reads MNHEY; CDR2 reads SVGAGI. This CDR3 is 17 amino acids long. Losses at the gene ends were 2 bases for V and 2 bases for J; bases not matched to a gene: 5.